Shown below are 20 T cell receptor beta chains from a single sample sequenced in a study of blood T cells in healthy people across ages. A J-beta primer mix and a sample-barcoded 5' primer were used in a second PCR of roughly 6 to 11 cycles. TCRdb re-derived calls from the 5' RACE reads in MiXCR, one entry per CDR3 protein. The repertoire holds about 1,800,000 distinct CDR3 sequences, with approximately 30% as singletons. The sequencing sample was made of blood. These receptors were taken from a woman younger than 45 in good health.

The rearrangement uses TRBV2 and TRBJ2-3, with D maybe TRBD2 (5 bases). V lost 7 bases to trimming and J lost 0 bases, with 14 bases between them. The CDR3 loop spans 15 amino acids. Looked up from germline, CDR1 is SNHLY and CDR2 is FYNNEI. The CDR3 reads CASNLLGGSTDTQYF. The CDR3 coding sequence is TGTGCCAGCAACCTCCTGGGCGGGAGCACAGATACGCAGTATTTT.

CDR3 protein: CVAFVDYGYTF. The CDR3 DNA follows: TGCGTCGCTTTTGTGGACTATGGCTACACCTTC. This chain uses TRBV29-1 with TRBJ1-2, with D unclear. In germline, CDR1 is SQVTM, CDR2 ANQGSEA. The CDR3 totals 11 residues.

The chain uses TRBV5-1 and TRBJ2-2; D not resolved. Deletions cut 4 bases from V and 5 bases from J, with 9 bases between. This CDR3 has 13 residues. The germline V gene has CDR1 SGHRS and CDR2 YFSETQ. The CDR3 spells CASSRIETGELFF. CDR3 in DNA: TGCGCCAGCAGCCGAATAGAGACCGGGGAGCTGTTTTTT.

The chain carries TRBV25-1 and TRBJ2-2, with D maybe TRBD2 (6 bases). V lost 4 bases and J lost 1, with 10 bases in between. CDR1 and CDR2 (germline): MGHDK, SYGVNS. The CDR3 is 15 amino acids. The CDR3 spells CASSVSRGNTGELFF. As DNA, the CDR3 is TGTGCCAGCAGTGTCTCGCGGGGGAACACCGGGGAGCTGTTTTTT.

In the case of this clonotype: At one end, the junction sequence differs from germline, possibly due to a read error. V is TRBV24-1 and J is TRBJ2-1; D is unresolved. CDR3 size: 12 residues. Germline loops: CDR1 KGHDR, CDR2 SFDVKD. The CDR3 loop reads CSTSGLYNEQFF. Here the CDR3 DNA reads TGTTCCACCAGTGGCTTGTACAATGAGCAGTTCTTC.

The chain employs TRBV12-3 or TRBV12-4 and TRBJ1-1; 9 bases agree with TRBD1. There are 15 residues in the CDR3. The junction had 7 bases not matched to a gene; V was cut back by 7 bases and J by 1 base. The CDR3 sequence is CASIKTGGTNTEAFF. The CDR3 DNA follows: TGTGCCAGCATCAAGACAGGGGGAACGAACACTGAAGCTTTCTTT.

This rearrangement joins TRBV15 to TRBJ2-3; D not certain. CDR3 length equals 14 residues. Trimming removed 3 bases at V and 6 bases at J, with 13 bases between. The germline CDR1 and CDR2 sequences are LNHNV and YYDKDF (reference sequence). Here the CDR3 reads CATSSISGSDTQYF. DNA of the CDR3: TGTGCCACCAGCAGCATTTCTGGATCCGATACGCAGTATTTT.

This clonotype was detected a few times. V and J are TRBV28 and TRBJ1-4; perhaps TRBD1 as D (5 bases). V dropped 5 bases and J dropped 7 bases, with 14 bases sitting between them. The CDR3 covers 14 residues. From germline, CDR1 is MDHEN and CDR2 SYDVKM. CDR3 nucleotide sequence: TGTGCCAGCAGTCCAACTATGAGGGGTGAAAAACTGTTTTTT. Its protein product is CASSPTMRGEKLFF.

This clonotype was counted many times. The chain carries TRBV27 and TRBJ2-5; D not certain. Germline V gives CDR1 MNHEY, CDR2 SMNVEV (reference sequence). V gave up 2 bases and J gave up 7 bases, with 11 bases separating them. This CDR3 is 13 amino acids long. CDR3 protein: CASSLVGSGTQYF. DNA of the CDR3: TGTGCCAGCAGTTTAGTAGGTTCGGGGACCCAGTACTTC.

CDR3 residues: CAGFGKGSRETQYF. In nucleotides, the CDR3 is TGTGCCGGGTTCGGAAAGGGTTCTCGGGAGACCCAGTACTTC. This rearrangement joins TRBV6-5 to TRBJ2-7; D is unclear. The DNA end is a closer match to TRBJ2-5, so the J assignment may be wrong. CDR3 length equals 14 residues. Looked up from germline, CDR1 is MNHEY and CDR2 is SVGAGI.

This clonotype turned up a few times. The chain has TRBV14 and TRBJ2-3; D unresolved. The CDR3 runs 14 residues. V was pared by 0 bases and J by 4 bases, with 8 bases between. Germline V lookup: CDR1 SGHDN, CDR2 FVKESK. The CDR3: CASSQDWQADTQYF. Here the CDR3 DNA reads TGTGCCAGCAGCCAAGATTGGCAGGCAGATACGCAGTATTTT.

This clonotype was counted many times. The CDR3 DNA is TGCAGTGCCCTCAACCCCGGGACGCTATACGAGCAGTACTTC. Protein: CSALNPGTLYEQYF. This chain uses TRBV20-1 with TRBJ2-7; D is perhaps TRBD1 or TRBD2 (5 bases each). Germline V CDR1 and CDR2: DFQATT, SNEGSKA (reference sequence). V dropped 6 bases and J dropped 4 bases, with 19 bases sitting between them. This CDR3 contains 14 residues.

The gene calls are TRBV6-2 or TRBV6-3 and TRBJ1-1; 7 bases match TRBD1. V trimming: 5 bases; J trimming: 5 bases; junction bases outside the gene matches: 11. Germline loops: CDR1 MNHEY, CDR2 SVGEGT. CDR3 length: 15 amino acids. The CDR3 DNA reads TGTGCCAGCAGTCGACTGGGGGACAGCGATACTGAAGCTTTCTTT. Protein product: CASSRLGDSDTEAFF.

The table lists this clonotype with a few counts. The CDR3 region has the DNA TGTGCCAGCAGCCAAGTTCAATCAGGGGATGAGCAGTTCTTC. It codes for CASSQVQSGDEQFF. V usage is TRBV3-1 and J usage is TRBJ2-1; tentative D call: TRBD1 (6 bases). The CDR3 contains 14 residues. V dropped 1 base and J dropped 8 bases, with 12 bases sitting between them. Germline V gene data show CDR1 as LGHDT and CDR2 as YNNKEL (reference sequence).

This clonotype has just a few counts. This chain connects TRBV18 to TRBJ1-2; D unresolved. The V and J ends lost 6 bases and 4 bases respectively, with 15 bases between them. The CDR3 has 14 amino acids. Germline CDR1 is KGHSH and CDR2 is LQKENI. The CDR3 nucleotides are TGTGCCAGCTCGCCCGGGAGCCAGTTCTATGGCTACACCTTC. Amino acid sequence: CASSPGSQFYGYTF. Supplemented by reference TRBV18 and TRBJ1-2, the full variable domain reads NAGVMQNPRHLVRRRGQEARLRCSPMKGHSHVYWYRQLPEEGLKFMVYLQKENIIDESGMPKERFSAEFPKEGPSILRIQQVVRGDSAAYFCASSPGSQFYGYTFGSGTRLTVV.

This clonotype appeared many times. This chain links TRBV20-1 with TRBJ2-1, with D possibly matching TRBD1 (6 bases). Germline CDR1 and CDR2: DFQATT and SNEGSKA (reference sequence). This CDR3 contains 14 residues. V lost 0 bases to trimming and J lost 6 bases, with 12 bases between them. CDR3 DNA: TGCAGTGCTAGAGACGGAGGACAGCCCAATGAGCAGTTCTTC. The encoded protein is CSARDGGQPNEQFF.

This clonotype showed up just a few times. A junction boundary mismatches the germline segment, possibly from a read error. The genes are TRBV12-3 or TRBV12-4 and TRBJ1-5; D gene unclear. This CDR3 is 13 amino acids long. This CDR3 is CAGSPQFYQPQHF. The CDR3 nucleotides read TGTGCCGGCAGTCCACAGTTCTATCAGCCCCAGCATTTT.

In this sample, this clonotype turned up a few times. V gene TRBV11-2 combines with J gene TRBJ2-5, with a tentative D call TRBD2 (6 bases). Germline V gene sequence: CDR1 SGHAT, CDR2 FQNNGV. Trimming stripped 0 bases from V and 5 bases from J, with 10 bases between. This CDR3 is 14 amino acids long. Here the CDR3 reads CASSLDGDWETQYF. The CDR3 coding sequence is TGTGCCAGCAGCTTAGATGGGGACTGGGAGACCCAGTACTTC.

This clonotype has only a few counts. J is TRBJ2-5 and V is TRBV20-1; maybe TRBD1 (6 bases). CDR1 and CDR2 (germline): DFQATT, SNEGSKA (reference sequence). Trimming took 1 base from V and 4 from J, leaving 13 bases between them. CDR3 length equals 14 residues. The CDR3 reads CSARVGGSGETQYF. The DNA for the CDR3 is TGCAGTGCTAGAGTTGGGGGCTCGGGAGAGACCCAGTACTTC.

The chain uses TRBV28 and TRBJ2-7; 11 bases agree with TRBD2. CDR1 and CDR2 from the germline V gene are MDHEN and SYDVKM. This CDR3 region has 15 residues. Losses at the gene ends were 4 bases for V and 1 base for J; bases not matched to a gene: 3. The CDR3 DNA reads TGTGCCAGCAGTTCCCCTAGCGGGAGGTCCTACGAGCAGTACTTC. It specifies CASSSPSGRSYEQYF.